Listed here are 2 T cell receptor beta chains from one sample, sequenced in a study of blood T cell repertoires in COVID-19. Clones were sequenced by immunoSEQ multiplex PCR, and TCRdb holds only the in-frame ones, with some missing. Here the sample spans roughly 160,000 clones, 85% to 90% being singletons. The material sequenced was peripheral blood. The receptors derive from a woman older than 75 with COVID-19, enrolled during active disease.

The chain joins TRBV15 to TRBJ1-6, with 7 bases identical to TRBD1. The germline V gene has CDR1 LNHNV and CDR2 YYDKDF (reference sequence). This CDR3 has 15 amino acids. V lost 3 bases, J lost 5 bases, and 4 bases stayed unmatched. CDR3 coding DNA: TGTGCCACCAGCAGGGGACAGCCAGATAATTCACCCCTCCACTTT. This codes for CATSRGQPDNSPLHF.

The chain has TRBV2 and TRBJ2-7; 12 bases fit TRBD2. CDR1 is SNHLY, CDR2 FYNNEI, per germline. CDR3 length: 14 amino acids. Trimming cost V 7 bases and J 6 bases; bases outside gene matches: 7. In DNA form, the CDR3 reads TGTGCCAGCATCGGACTAGCGGGAAACGGCGAGCAGTACTTC. Its translation is CASIGLAGNGEQYF.